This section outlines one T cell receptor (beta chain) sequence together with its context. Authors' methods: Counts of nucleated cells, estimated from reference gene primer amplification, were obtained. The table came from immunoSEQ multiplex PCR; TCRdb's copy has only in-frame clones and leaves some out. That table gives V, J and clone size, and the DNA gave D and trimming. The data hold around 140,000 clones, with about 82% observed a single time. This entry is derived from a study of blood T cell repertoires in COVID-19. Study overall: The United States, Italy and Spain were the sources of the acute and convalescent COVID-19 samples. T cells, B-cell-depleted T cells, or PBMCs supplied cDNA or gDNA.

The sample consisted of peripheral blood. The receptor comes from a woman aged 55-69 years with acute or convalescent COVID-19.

As DNA, the CDR3 is TGTGCCAGCAGTTTCATCCCTTGGGGACAGGGAGGCTACGAGCAGTACTTC. Translating it yields CASSFIPWGQGGYEQYF. The J gene is TRBJ2-7, the V gene TRBV2, with 9 bases that match TRBD1. CDR3 length: 17 amino acids. V shed 5 bases and J 3 bases; nucleotides not matched to a gene: 14. Germline loops: CDR1 SNHLY, CDR2 FYNNEI.